This T cell receptor (beta chain) emerged from a study of shared clonotypes between healthy human individuals. Subsets obtained from CD4+ cells comprised CD45RA+ naive and CD45RA-negative memory cells. Deep level was the assay's run setting. Here immunoSEQ multiplex PCR was the method, and the copy in TCRdb shows in-frame clones only, minus some. Altogether approximately 1,500,000 clones are present, roughly 98% being singletons, with the ten largest covering roughly 0.45%. The clonotype comes from a man aged 25-40 years in good health. The specimen sequenced was naive CD4+ T cells sorted from blood. Subset in this sample: CD45RA+ positively selected.

Here the CDR3 reads CASTRDVGEAFF. The CDR3 nucleotides read TGTGCCAGCACTAGGGACGTCGGTGAAGCTTTCTTT. The V call is TRBV6-1, the J call TRBJ1-1; possibly TRBD1 for D (5 bases). Trimming removed 7 bases at V and 7 bases at J, with 13 bases between. Germline-derived CDR1 and CDR2 are MNHNS and SASEGT. The CDR3 consists of 12 residues.